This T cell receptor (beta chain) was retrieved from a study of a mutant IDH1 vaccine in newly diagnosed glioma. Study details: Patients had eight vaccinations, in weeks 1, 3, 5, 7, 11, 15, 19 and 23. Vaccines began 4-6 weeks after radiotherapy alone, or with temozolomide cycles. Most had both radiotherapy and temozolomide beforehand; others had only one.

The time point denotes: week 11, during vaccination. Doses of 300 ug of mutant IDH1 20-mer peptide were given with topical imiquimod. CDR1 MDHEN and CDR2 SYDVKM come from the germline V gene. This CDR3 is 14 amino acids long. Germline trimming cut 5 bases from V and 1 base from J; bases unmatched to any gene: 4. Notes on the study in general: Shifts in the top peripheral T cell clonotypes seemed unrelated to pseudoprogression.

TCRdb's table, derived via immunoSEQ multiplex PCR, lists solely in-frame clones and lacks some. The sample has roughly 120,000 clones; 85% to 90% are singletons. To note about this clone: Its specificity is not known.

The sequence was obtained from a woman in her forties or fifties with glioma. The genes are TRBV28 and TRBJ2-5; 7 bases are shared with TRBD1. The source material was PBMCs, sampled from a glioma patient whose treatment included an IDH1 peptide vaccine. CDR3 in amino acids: CASSLGTVQETQYF. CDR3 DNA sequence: TGTGCCAGCAGTCTCGGGACAGTCCAAGAGACCCAGTACTTC.